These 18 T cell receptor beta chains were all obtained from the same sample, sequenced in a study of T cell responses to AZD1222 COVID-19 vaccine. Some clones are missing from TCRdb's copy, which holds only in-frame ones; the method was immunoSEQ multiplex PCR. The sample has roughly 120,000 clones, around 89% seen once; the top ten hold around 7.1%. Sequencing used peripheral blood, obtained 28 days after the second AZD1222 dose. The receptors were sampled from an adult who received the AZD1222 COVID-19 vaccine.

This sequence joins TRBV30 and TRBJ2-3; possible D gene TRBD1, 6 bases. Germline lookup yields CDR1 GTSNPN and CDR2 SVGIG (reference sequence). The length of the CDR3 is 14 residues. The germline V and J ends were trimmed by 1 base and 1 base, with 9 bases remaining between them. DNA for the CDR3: TGTGCCTGGAGTGAGGGGGTCGGCACAGATACGCAGTATTTT. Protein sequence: CAWSEGVGTDTQYF.

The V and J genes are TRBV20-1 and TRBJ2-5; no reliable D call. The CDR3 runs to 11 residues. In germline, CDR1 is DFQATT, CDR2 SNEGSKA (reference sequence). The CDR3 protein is CGRARGETQYF. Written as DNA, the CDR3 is TGCGGTAGGGCCCGAGGAGAGACCCAGTACTTC.

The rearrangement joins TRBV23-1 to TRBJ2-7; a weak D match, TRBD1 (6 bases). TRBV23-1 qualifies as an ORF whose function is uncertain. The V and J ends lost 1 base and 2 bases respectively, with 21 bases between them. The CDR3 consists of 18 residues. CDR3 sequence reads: CASSQFGGPKPHTYEQYF. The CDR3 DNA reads TGCGCCAGCAGTCAATTTGGGGGCCCGAAGCCTCATACCTACGAGCAGTACTTC.

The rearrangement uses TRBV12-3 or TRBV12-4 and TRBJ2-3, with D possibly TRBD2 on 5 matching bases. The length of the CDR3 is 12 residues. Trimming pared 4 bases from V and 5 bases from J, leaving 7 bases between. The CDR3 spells CASSSRGDTQYF. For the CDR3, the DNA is TGTGCCAGCAGTTCCCGGGGAGATACGCAGTATTTT.

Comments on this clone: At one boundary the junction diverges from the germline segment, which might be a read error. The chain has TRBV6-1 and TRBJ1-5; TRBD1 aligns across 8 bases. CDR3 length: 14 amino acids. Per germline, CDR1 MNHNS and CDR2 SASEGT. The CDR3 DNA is TGTGCCAGCAGTGAAGCGGGAGGGAGGACAGGGCAGGATTTT. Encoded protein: CASSEAGGRTGQDF.

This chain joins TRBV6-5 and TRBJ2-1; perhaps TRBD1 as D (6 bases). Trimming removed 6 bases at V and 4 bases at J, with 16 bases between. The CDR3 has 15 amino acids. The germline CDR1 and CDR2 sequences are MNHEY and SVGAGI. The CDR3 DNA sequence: TGTGCCAGCAGACTCCAAGGACAGTTATACAATGAGCAGTTCTTC. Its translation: CASRLQGQLYNEQFF.

The CDR3 nucleotides are TGTGCCAGTAGTCGGACAGGGCCAGGGTCCGGGGAGCTGTTTTTT. Its translation is CASSRTGPGSGELFF. V is TRBV19 and J is TRBJ2-2; 8 nucleotides line up with TRBD1. V gave up 5 bases and J gave up 6 bases; unmatched junction bases: 8. CDR3 length: 15 amino acids. The germline V gene encodes CDR1 LNHDA and CDR2 SQIVND (reference sequence).

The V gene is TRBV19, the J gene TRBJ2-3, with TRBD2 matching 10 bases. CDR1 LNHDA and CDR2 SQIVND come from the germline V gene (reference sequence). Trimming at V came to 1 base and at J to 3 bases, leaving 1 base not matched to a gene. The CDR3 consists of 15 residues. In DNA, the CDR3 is TGTGCCAGTAGTATAGGGACTAGCGGTACAGATACGCAGTATTTT. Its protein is CASSIGTSGTDTQYF.

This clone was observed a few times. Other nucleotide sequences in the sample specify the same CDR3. CDR3: CASSLGSSYEQYF. The DNA for the CDR3 is TGCGCCAGCAGCTTGGGCAGTTCCTACGAGCAGTACTTC. The genes are TRBV5-1 and TRBJ2-7; D not resolved. Trimming cost V 0 bases and J 1 base, with 5 bases left between them. The CDR3 extends over 13 amino acids. Germline V gives CDR1 SGHRS, CDR2 YFSETQ. Supplemented by reference TRBV5-1 and TRBJ2-7, the full variable domain reads KAGVTQTPRYLIKTRGQQVTLSCSPISGHRSVSWYQQTPGQGLQFLFEYFSETQRNKGNFPGRFSGRQFSNSRSEMNVSTLELGDSALYLCASSLGSSYEQYFGPGTRLTVT.

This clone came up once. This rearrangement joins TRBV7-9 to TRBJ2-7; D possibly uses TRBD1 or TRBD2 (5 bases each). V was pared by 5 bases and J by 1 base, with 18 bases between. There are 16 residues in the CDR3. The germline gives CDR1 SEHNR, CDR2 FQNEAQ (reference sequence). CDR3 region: CASSPSGGALSYEQYF. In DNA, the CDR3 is TGTGCCAGCAGCCCTAGTGGGGGAGCGTTATCCTACGAGCAGTACTTC.

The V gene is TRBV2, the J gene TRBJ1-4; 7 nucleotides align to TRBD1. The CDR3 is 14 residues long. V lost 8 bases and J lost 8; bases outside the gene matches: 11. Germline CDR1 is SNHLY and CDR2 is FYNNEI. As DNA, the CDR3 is TGTGCCAGCGGACAGGCCTCAGGGGCGGAAAAACTGTTTTTT. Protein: CASGQASGAEKLFF. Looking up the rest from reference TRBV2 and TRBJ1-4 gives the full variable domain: EPEVTQTPSHQVTQMGQEVILRCVPISNHLYFYWYRQILGQKVEFLVSFYNNEISEKSEIFDDQFSVERPDGSNFTLKIRSTKLEDSAMYFCASGQASGAEKLFFGSGTQLSVL.

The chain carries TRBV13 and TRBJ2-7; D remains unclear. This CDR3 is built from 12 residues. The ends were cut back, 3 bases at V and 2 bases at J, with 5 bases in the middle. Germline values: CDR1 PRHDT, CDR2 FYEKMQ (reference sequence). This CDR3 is CASSFSTYEQYF. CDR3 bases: TGTGCCAGCAGCTTCTCCACCTACGAGCAGTACTTC.

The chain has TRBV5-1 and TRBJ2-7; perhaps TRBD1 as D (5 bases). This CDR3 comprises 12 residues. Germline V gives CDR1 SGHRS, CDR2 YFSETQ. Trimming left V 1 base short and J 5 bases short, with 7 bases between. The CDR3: CASSLLGDEQYF. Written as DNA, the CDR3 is TGCGCCAGCAGCTTGTTAGGGGACGAGCAGTACTTC. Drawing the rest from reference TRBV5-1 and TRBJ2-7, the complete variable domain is KAGVTQTPRYLIKTRGQQVTLSCSPISGHRSVSWYQQTPGQGLQFLFEYFSETQRNKGNFPGRFSGRQFSNSRSEMNVSTLELGDSALYLCASSLLGDEQYFGPGTRLTVT.

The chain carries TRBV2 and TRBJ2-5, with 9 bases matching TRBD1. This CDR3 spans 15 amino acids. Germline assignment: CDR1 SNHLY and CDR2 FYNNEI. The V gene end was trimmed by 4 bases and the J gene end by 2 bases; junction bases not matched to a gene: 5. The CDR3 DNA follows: TGTGCCAGCAGTGGCGGGACAGGGAAGCAAGAGACCCAGTACTTC. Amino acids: CASSGGTGKQETQYF.

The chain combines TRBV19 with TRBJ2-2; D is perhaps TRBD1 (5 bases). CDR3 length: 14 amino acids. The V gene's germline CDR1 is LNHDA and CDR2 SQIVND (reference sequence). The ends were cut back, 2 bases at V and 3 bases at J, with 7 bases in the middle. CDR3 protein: CASSIIRDTGELFF. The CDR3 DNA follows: TGTGCCAGTAGTATAATCAGGGACACCGGGGAGCTGTTTTTT.

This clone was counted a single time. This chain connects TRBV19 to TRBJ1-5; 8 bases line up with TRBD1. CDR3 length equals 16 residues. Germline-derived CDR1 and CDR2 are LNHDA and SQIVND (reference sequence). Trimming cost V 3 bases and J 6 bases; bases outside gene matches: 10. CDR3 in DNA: TGTGCCAGTAGTATTATTGCGACAGGGGTTTTTCAGCCCCAGCATTTT. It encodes CASSIIATGVFQPQHF. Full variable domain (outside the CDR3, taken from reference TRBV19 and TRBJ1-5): DGGITQSPKYLFRKEGQNVTLSCEQNLNHDAMYWYRQDPGQGLRLIYYSQIVNDFQKGDIAEGYSVSREKKESFPLTVTSAQKNPTAFYLCASSIIATGVFQPQHFGDGTRLSIL.

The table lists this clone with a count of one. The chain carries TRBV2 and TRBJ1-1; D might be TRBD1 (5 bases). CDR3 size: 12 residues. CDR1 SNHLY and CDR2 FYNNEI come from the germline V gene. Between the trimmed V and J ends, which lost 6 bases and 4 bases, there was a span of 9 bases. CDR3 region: CASRGDFTEAFF. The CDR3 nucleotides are TGTGCCAGCAGGGGGGACTTCACTGAAGCTTTCTTT.

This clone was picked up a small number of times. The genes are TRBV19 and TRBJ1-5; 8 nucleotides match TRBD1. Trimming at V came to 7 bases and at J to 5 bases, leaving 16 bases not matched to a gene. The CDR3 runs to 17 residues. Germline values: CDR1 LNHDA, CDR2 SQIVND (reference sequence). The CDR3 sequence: CASIGRAGQDRHQPQHF. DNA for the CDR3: TGTGCCAGTATAGGAAGGGCGGGACAGGATCGACATCAGCCCCAGCATTTT.